The 7 T cell receptor beta chains listed next were all sequenced from one sample in a study of response to subunit inactivated influenza vaccine (dated by TCRdb to the late 2010s). The library relied on RT-PCR. Sequencing relied on an Illumina HiSeq 2500. TCRdb redid the processing of the public reads, applying fastp at Q25 and MiXCR, and retained in-frame beta chains. Entries are consolidated by CDR3 protein sequence, retaining the most common genes and DNA. The sample table lists 500,000 to 750,000 distinct CDR3 sequences, 11% to 15% of them with a count of one. The ten largest clones capture 8.5% to 14% of the sample. The sample in question was PBMCs from blood, obtained about 11 days after vaccination. The receptors derive from a man aged 50-59 years who received an inactivated influenza vaccine. Donor details come from another sample of the same person, matched by shared clones.

Only a few counts were recorded for this clonotype. This chain joins TRBV2 and TRBJ2-7, with TRBD2 matching 7 bases. This CDR3 contains 15 residues. V lost 3 bases to trimming and J lost 4 bases; unmatched junction nucleotides: 9. In germline, CDR1 is SNHLY, CDR2 FYNNEI. DNA of the CDR3: TGTGCCAGCAGTGAGGCTAGCGGAGGCCTTTACGAGCAGTACTTC. It specifies CASSEASGGLYEQYF.

This clonotype came up a few times. CDR3 residues: CSADKGGHGYTF. The CDR3 coding sequence is TGCAGCGCGGACAAGGGGGGGCATGGCTACACCTTC. The chain recombines TRBV29-1 with TRBJ1-2; D perhaps matches TRBD1 (6 bases). Trimming took off 7 bases at V and 6 bases at J, with 15 bases between the two ends. Germline lookup yields CDR1 SQVTM and CDR2 ANQGSEA. The CDR3 has 12 amino acids.

The chain employs TRBV10-2 and TRBJ2-7, with D tentatively TRBD2 (6 bases). The CDR3 runs 14 residues. CDR1 is WSHSY, CDR2 SAAADI, per germline. V lost 6 bases and J lost 2, with 14 bases in between. The CDR3 sequence: CASSGGSGPYEQYF. CDR3 sequence (DNA): TGCGCCAGCAGCGGTGGTAGCGGTCCCTACGAGCAGTACTTC.

This clonotype was counted only a few times. The chain joins TRBV4-2 to TRBJ2-3; D gene uncertain. Trimming removed 1 base from V and 4 bases from J, with 6 bases in between. The CDR3 runs to 13 residues. CDR1 and CDR2 from the germline V gene are LGHNA and YNFKEQ. The CDR3 nucleotides are TGTGCCAGCAGCCAAGGCTGGTCAGATACGCAGTATTTT. This codes for CASSQGWSDTQYF.

The chain is built from TRBV28 and TRBJ2-7; perhaps TRBD2 as D (6 bases). The CDR3 totals 14 residues. V was shortened by 1 base and J by 7 bases, with 14 bases between the two germline ends. CDR1 MDHEN and CDR2 SYDVKM come from the germline V gene. The CDR3 is CASSLSGGSEEQYF. The CDR3 nucleotides are TGTGCCAGCAGTTTATCCGGGGGATCGGAGGAGCAGTACTTC.

The chain is built from TRBV15 and TRBJ2-3; possibly TRBD1 for D (5 bases). The CDR3 contains 15 residues. Per the germline V gene, CDR1 is LNHNV and CDR2 is YYDKDF (reference sequence). Trimming shortened V by 0 bases and J by 5 bases, and 12 bases separated the two germline ends. For the CDR3, the DNA is TGTGCCACCAGCAGAGATCAGGGCGCGGTAGATACGCAGTATTTT. Protein: CATSRDQGAVDTQYF.

This clonotype was counted a few times. This chain links TRBV5-5 with TRBJ2-3; TRBD2 is a possible D gene (5 bases). The germline V gene has CDR1 SGHKS and CDR2 YYEKEE (reference sequence). The CDR3 covers 16 residues. V lost 4 bases and J 0 bases, leaving 15 bases between the germline ends. CDR3 loop: CASSMNPGLSTDTQYF. CDR3 nucleotides: TGTGCCAGCAGCATGAACCCCGGACTTAGCACAGATACGCAGTATTTT. The variable domain in full, completed from reference TRBV5-5 and TRBJ2-3, reads DAGVTQSPTHLIKTRGQQVTLRCSPISGHKSVSWYQQVLGQGPQFIFQYYEKEERGRGNFPDRFSARQFPNYSSELNVNALLLGDSALYLCASSMNPGLSTDTQYFGPGTRLTVL.